This T cell receptor beta chain was profiled in a study of T cell responses to AZD1222 COVID-19 vaccine. Generated by immunoSEQ multiplex PCR, the TCRdb table keeps only in-frame clones and is missing some. Of 150,000 to 180,000 clones in the sample, roughly 90% were seen once. V lost 5 bases to trimming and J lost 0 bases; unmatched junction nucleotides: 3. Germline CDR1 SGHTA, CDR2 FQGTGA. The CDR3 sequence is 15 residues long. J is TRBJ2-1 and V is TRBV7-3; 8 positions agree with TRBD2. The sequence derives from an adult in good health. The material was peripheral blood, obtained on day 0 of AZD1222 vaccination. CDR3 sequence (DNA): TGTGCCAGCAGCAGCGGGACTAGCTCCTACAATGAGCAGTTCTTC. Translated: CASSSGTSSYNEQFF. Together with reference TRBV7-3 and TRBJ2-1, the CDR3 gives the full variable domain: GAGVSQTPSNKVTEKGKYVELRCDPISGHTALYWYRQSLGQGPEFLIYFQGTGAADDSGLPNDRFFAVRPEGSVSTLKIQRTERGDSAVYLCASSSGTSSYNEQFFGPGTRLTVL.